This TCR beta chain was sequenced in a study of CD8 T cells in Susac syndrome. Random hexamers were used to reverse transcribe the RNA input (roughly 0.5 to 1 ug). TCR beta CDR3 was amplified by immunoSEQ multiplex PCR. This amplification extended across 54 Vbeta and 13 Jbeta segments. Using its own MiXCR run on the immunoSEQ multiplex PCR reads, TCRdb lists one record per CDR3 protein. This sample has approximately 300,000 distinct CDR3 sequences, with approximately 89% found just once. The sample comprised CD8+ T cells from PBMCs. The receptor was derived from a human donor with multiple sclerosis.

The CDR3 sequence: CSALTGVDYEQYF. As DNA, the CDR3 is TGCAGTGCTCTGACAGGGGTTGACTACGAGCAGTACTTC. The V call is TRBV20-1, the J call TRBJ2-7; 8 bases match TRBD1. With 5 bases clipped from V and 3 bases from J, the junction kept 6 bases outside the gene matches. This CDR3 has 13 residues. In germline, CDR1 is DFQATT, CDR2 SNEGSKA (reference sequence).